These 23 T cell receptor beta chains were sequenced from one sample in a study of blood T cell repertoires in COVID-19. Produced via immunoSEQ multiplex PCR; TCRdb's table is partial and in-frame only. Of fewer than 85,000 clones in the sample, approximately 90% were seen once. The sample consisted of peripheral blood. Receptors originate from a man aged 45 to 65 with active COVID-19.

This sequence joins TRBV7-9 and TRBJ1-1; D uncertain. Germline-derived CDR1 and CDR2 are SEHNR and FQNEAQ (reference sequence). Trimming pared 0 bases from V and 2 bases from J, leaving 4 bases between. This CDR3 comprises 13 residues. This chain's CDR3 is CASSLAINTEAFF. Written as DNA, the CDR3 is TGTGCCAGCAGCTTAGCAATAAACACTGAAGCTTTCTTT.

The rearrangement uses TRBV28 and TRBJ1-5, with D unresolved. V lost 6 bases and J lost 7, with 16 bases in between. The CDR3 has 14 residues. From germline, CDR1 is MDHEN and CDR2 SYDVKM. The CDR3 here is CASRPRRDRQPQHF. The CDR3 nucleotides read TGTGCCAGCAGGCCTCGTCGGGATCGGCAGCCCCAGCATTTT.

The V gene is TRBV5-4, the J gene TRBJ2-1, with 7 bases aligning to TRBD1. The CDR3 covers 15 residues. The J segment lost 4 bases and the V segment lost 2 bases, leaving 6 bases of the junction unmatched. CDR1 is SGHNT and CDR2 is YYREEE in the germline V gene (reference sequence). CDR3 coding DNA: TGTGCCAGCAGCTTTAGACAGGGAATTTACAATGAGCAGTTCTTC. Its translation is CASSFRQGIYNEQFF.

J is TRBJ2-7 and V is TRBV5-1, with 10 bases aligning to TRBD1. CDR3 length: 15 residues. The V and J ends lost 4 bases and 5 bases, in that order; junction bases with no gene match: 9. Germline CDR1 and CDR2: SGHRS and YFSETQ. The CDR3 protein is CASSTGQGLLHEQYF. The CDR3 nucleotides read TGCGCCAGCAGCACGGGACAGGGGCTCCTCCACGAGCAGTACTTC.

The chain couples TRBV10-3 to TRBJ2-2; 7 nucleotides match TRBD2. In germline, CDR1 is ENHRY, CDR2 SYGVKD. This CDR3 is 15 amino acids long. Trimming cost V 3 bases and J 4 bases; bases outside gene matches: 5. CDR3 nucleotide sequence: TGTGCCATCAGTGAATCAGGGAGGGGCACCGGGGAGCTGTTTTTT. It yields the protein CAISESGRGTGELFF.

The chain carries TRBV7-2 and TRBJ2-5, with D possibly matching TRBD2 (6 bases). The V gene's germline CDR1 is SGHTA and CDR2 FQGNSA. CDR3 length: 14 amino acids. V lost 5 bases, J lost 5 bases, and 15 bases lay in between. DNA of the CDR3: TGTGCCAGCAGCCTCCAGGCGGGGAAGGAGACCCAGTACTTC. This codes for CASSLQAGKETQYF.

This clone has only one observation. V gene TRBV30 combines with J gene TRBJ1-3, with D unresolved. The CDR3 has 14 amino acids. Germline loops: CDR1 GTSNPN, CDR2 SVGIG (reference sequence). V lost 1 base and J lost 3, with 10 bases in between. CDR3 protein: CAWSESANGNTIYF. CDR3 bases: TGTGCCTGGAGTGAATCAGCGAATGGAAACACCATATATTTT.

The chain employs TRBV18 and TRBJ1-2, with D unclear. The V end lost 6 bases, the J end lost 8 bases, and 13 bases lay between the germline ends. The CDR3 loop spans 12 amino acids. CDR1 and CDR2 from the germline V gene are KGHSH and LQKENI. CDR3 DNA sequence: TGTGCCAGCTCTCCTCAGACTGGGGGCTACACCTTC. It translates to CASSPQTGGYTF.

This clone was found once. The chain couples TRBV2 to TRBJ2-2; the match to TRBD1 covers 7 bases. The CDR3 is 15 residues long. With 10 bases clipped from V and 4 bases from J, the junction kept 12 bases outside the gene matches. Germline V CDR1 and CDR2: SNHLY, FYNNEI. CDR3 protein: CATGTDVAATGELFF. CDR3 sequence (DNA): TGTGCCACCGGGACAGACGTCGCCGCCACCGGGGAGCTGTTTTTT.

This chain links TRBV5-4 with TRBJ2-5; TRBD2 agrees at 7 bases. The V and J ends lost 0 bases and 4 bases, in that order; junction bases with no gene match: 9. The CDR3 runs to 16 residues. Looked up from germline, CDR1 is SGHNT and CDR2 is YYREEE (reference sequence). The CDR3 bases are TGTGCCAGCAGCTTGGGCGGAAGGCGGGAGTTAGAGACCCAGTACTTC. Translating gives CASSLGGRRELETQYF.

The chain is built from TRBV5-1 and TRBJ2-3; D perhaps matches TRBD2 (5 bases). The germline V and J ends were trimmed by 7 bases and 2 bases, with 17 bases remaining between them. The CDR3 consists of 15 residues. CDR1 is SGHRS, CDR2 YFSETQ, per germline. DNA of the CDR3: TGCGCCAGCGGACTTGACCGAATCTTCACAGATACGCAGTATTTT. Translating gives CASGLDRIFTDTQYF. Full variable domain (outside the CDR3, taken from reference TRBV5-1 and TRBJ2-3): KAGVTQTPRYLIKTRGQQVTLSCSPISGHRSVSWYQQTPGQGLQFLFEYFSETQRNKGNFPGRFSGRQFSNSRSEMNVSTLELGDSALYLCASGLDRIFTDTQYFGPGTRLTVL.

The chain has TRBV6-1 and TRBJ2-7, with 13 positions matching TRBD2. The CDR3 length is 16 residues. Germline assignment: CDR1 MNHNS and CDR2 SASEGT. V trimming: 4 bases; J trimming: 7 bases; junction bases outside the gene matches: 10. The CDR3 protein is CASSGAGLAGSGEQYF. CDR3 coding DNA: TGTGCCAGCAGTGGTGCGGGACTAGCGGGGTCTGGGGAGCAGTACTTC.

This chain uses TRBV6-5 with TRBJ1-2, with a tentative D call TRBD1 (5 bases). Trimming cost V 2 bases and J 4 bases, with 14 bases left between them. The CDR3 length is 15 residues. The germline V gene encodes CDR1 MNHEY and CDR2 SVGAGI. The CDR3 nucleotides are TGTGCCAGCAGTTACGCGGGGACCTTAGGCTATGGCTACACCTTC. It encodes CASSYAGTLGYGYTF.

The chain joins TRBV7-8 to TRBJ2-5; 7 positions agree with TRBD1. Germline assignment: CDR1 SGHVS and CDR2 FQNEAQ. The CDR3 spans 16 residues. J gave up 5 bases and V 5 bases, and 14 bases lay outside the gene matches. The CDR3 nucleotides are TGTGCCAGCAGCAAACAAAGAACAGGGGCCAGGGAGACCCAGTACTTC. It yields the protein CASSKQRTGARETQYF.

This sequence joins TRBV5-1 and TRBJ1-1; TRBD1 agrees at 7 bases. V dropped 1 base and J dropped 5; count of bases not matched to a gene: 2. There are 13 residues in the CDR3. CDR1 is SGHRS, CDR2 YFSETQ, per germline. The CDR3 sequence is CASSLSGGTEAFF. For the CDR3, the DNA is TGCGCCAGCAGCTTGTCAGGGGGTACTGAAGCTTTCTTT. Complete variable domain (other parts from reference TRBV5-1 and TRBJ1-1): KAGVTQTPRYLIKTRGQQVTLSCSPISGHRSVSWYQQTPGQGLQFLFEYFSETQRNKGNFPGRFSGRQFSNSRSEMNVSTLELGDSALYLCASSLSGGTEAFFGQGTRLTVV.

The V and J genes are TRBV7-9 and TRBJ1-6; 7 bases agree with TRBD1. The V gene end was trimmed by 2 bases and the J gene end by 10 bases; junction bases not matched to a gene: 2. There are 13 residues in the CDR3. Germline values: CDR1 SEHNR, CDR2 FQNEAQ (reference sequence). This chain's CDR3 is CASSLKGASPLHF. As DNA, the CDR3 is TGTGCCAGCAGCTTAAAGGGGGCGTCACCCCTCCACTTT.

This chain joins TRBV3-1 (or the pseudogene TRBV3-2) and TRBJ2-3; 7 bases match TRBD2. Trimming removed 2 bases from V and 0 bases from J; junction bases left unmatched: 5. CDR3 length equals 16 residues. The germline V gene has CDR1 LGHDT and CDR2 YNNKEL (reference sequence). This CDR3 is CASSQLADASTDTQYF. DNA of the CDR3: TGTGCCAGCAGCCAACTAGCGGATGCTAGCACAGATACGCAGTATTTT.

V and J are TRBV13 and TRBJ1-2; no definite D call. This CDR3 is built from 14 residues. V lost 0 bases and J 4 bases, leaving 9 bases between the germline ends. Germline V gene lookup returns CDR1 PRHDT and CDR2 FYEKMQ (reference sequence). In DNA, the CDR3 is TGTGCCAGCAGCTTAGGCCTACCCACCTATGGCTACACCTTC. It codes for CASSLGLPTYGYTF.

The chain uses TRBV5-6 and TRBJ1-2; D call uncertain. Trimming pared 0 bases from V and 7 bases from J, leaving 16 bases between. Per germline, CDR1 SGHDT and CDR2 YYEEEE. This CDR3 contains 15 residues. The CDR3 protein is CASSLDGGIAAGYTF. The CDR3 region has the DNA TGTGCCAGCAGCTTGGACGGCGGAATTGCCGCTGGCTACACCTTC.

The V call is TRBV4-3, the J call TRBJ1-5; a possible D gene is TRBD1 (5 bases). V was shortened by 6 bases and J by 10 bases, with 19 bases between the two germline ends. Germline V gives CDR1 LGHNA, CDR2 YSLEER. The CDR3 is made up of 14 amino acids. The CDR3 DNA is TGCGCCAGCAGTCTTAACGGGGGAGGAGAACCCCAGCATTTT. Amino acids: CASSLNGGGEPQHF.

This clone has more than one count but fewer than ten. This sequence joins TRBV28 and TRBJ1-2; D ambiguous. CDR1 and CDR2 from the germline V gene are MDHEN and SYDVKM. V gave up 5 bases and J gave up 4 bases, with 14 bases separating them. The CDR3 sequence is 14 residues long. Here the CDR3 DNA reads TGTGCCAGCAGTCCCTCCGACGGACTCTATGGCTACACCTTC. This translates into CASSPSDGLYGYTF.

This clone was seen only once. V is TRBV2 and J is TRBJ2-7; tentatively, D is TRBD2 (6 bases). Trimming stripped 1 base from V and 2 bases from J, with 15 bases between. The CDR3 sequence is 16 residues long. Germline CDR1 SNHLY, CDR2 FYNNEI. The CDR3 sequence is CASSEEISGITYEQYF. CDR3 coding DNA: TGTGCCAGCAGTGAAGAGATTAGCGGCATCACCTACGAGCAGTACTTC.

This clone occurred a few times. This chain connects TRBV5-6 to TRBJ1-2, with D maybe TRBD1 (6 bases). V was shortened by 2 bases and J by 2 bases, with 13 bases between the two germline ends. Germline V CDR1 and CDR2: SGHDT, YYEEEE. This CDR3 has 15 amino acids. This chain's CDR3 is CASSFPSGANYGYTF. The CDR3 region has the DNA TGTGCCAGCAGCTTCCCCTCAGGGGCCAACTATGGCTACACCTTC.